This TCR beta chain was sequenced in a study of shared clonotypes between healthy human individuals. Study-level background: Each donor's CD8 memory used one plate, CD8 naive two, each CD4 subset three.

TCRdb's copy holds only in-frame clones and misses some; the assay was immunoSEQ multiplex PCR. The sample lists under 200,000 clones, approximately 92% occurring once. Germline lookup yields CDR1 SEHNR and CDR2 FQNEAQ (reference sequence). This CDR3 is built from 14 residues. V and J are TRBV7-9 and TRBJ2-5; D call uncertain. The end of the DNA aligns better with TRBJ2-7, so the J call may be wrong. The specimen sequenced was naive CD4+ T cells sorted from blood. The sample's subset: CD45RA+ positively selected. The origin of this receptor is a woman aged 25-40 years in good health. CDR3 sequence (DNA): TGTGCCAGCAGCCCTGGGTCTAGCTCCTACGAGCAGTACTTC. Amino acid sequence: CASSPGSSSYEQYF.